Sequencing of this T cell receptor beta chain was carried out in a study of beta chain features in type 1 diabetes. Study-wide results and limits: Whether TCRB rearrangement is influenced by HLA type went unresolved here. Across patients, naive, central memory and Treg TCRB repertoires exhibited apparently greater similarity than was observed across healthy donors. VDJ junctions from type 1 diabetes patients carried fewer insertions and larger deletions. Significant though moderate, a shortening of TCRB CDR3s appeared in all four CD4+ subsets of Type 1 diabetes patients.

Of the isolated RNA, all was reverse transcribed, and so the sequenced material was expressed TCRB transcripts. About 3.3 million reads, on average, came from each naive, central memory and regulatory T cell sample. TCRdb keeps only in-frame clones here, not all; method: immunoSEQ multiplex PCR. Of 150,000 to 200,000 clones listed, roughly 9% are singletons. With respect to this clone: Its antigen is unknown.

CDR3 length: 13 residues. V was clipped by 4 bases and J by 0 bases, with 7 bases between them. CDR1 and CDR2 from the germline V gene are SQVTM and ANQGSEA. The receptor's source is a woman aged 25 to 39 with type 1 diabetes. The chain uses TRBV29-1 and TRBJ1-5; D is uncertain. The specimen sequenced was central memory CD4+ T cells from blood. CDR3 protein: CSVVRVSNQPQHF. The CDR3 DNA sequence: TGCAGCGTTGTCCGGGTTAGCAATCAGCCCCAGCATTTT.